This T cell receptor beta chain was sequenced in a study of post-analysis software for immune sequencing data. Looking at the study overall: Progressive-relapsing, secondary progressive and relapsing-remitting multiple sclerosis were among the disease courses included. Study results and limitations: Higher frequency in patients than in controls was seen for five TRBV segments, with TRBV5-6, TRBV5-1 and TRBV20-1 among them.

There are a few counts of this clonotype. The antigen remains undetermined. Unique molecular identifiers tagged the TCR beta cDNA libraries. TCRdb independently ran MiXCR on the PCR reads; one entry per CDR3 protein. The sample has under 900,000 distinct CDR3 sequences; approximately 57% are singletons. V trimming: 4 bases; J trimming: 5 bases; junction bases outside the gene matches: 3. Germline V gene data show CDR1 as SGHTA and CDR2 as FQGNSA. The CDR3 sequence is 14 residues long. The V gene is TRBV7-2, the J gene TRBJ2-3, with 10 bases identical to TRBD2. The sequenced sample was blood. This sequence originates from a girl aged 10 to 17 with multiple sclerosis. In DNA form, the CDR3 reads TGTGCCAGCAGCTCACGGACTAGCGGAGATACGCAGTATTTT. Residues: CASSSRTSGDTQYF.